This is a list of T cell receptor beta chains from one sample in a study of cytomegalovirus exposure and HLA in healthy donors. Assay used: immunoSEQ multiplex PCR; TCRdb lists only in-frame clones, some missing. The table has about 59,000 clones, roughly 90% seen once. The sample consisted of PBMCs. Every receptor here comes from a man younger than 45 in good health and CMV-seropositive. Each CDR3 is given with its conserved first and last residue. The D gene is left open where the match is weak. Rows may omit the clone size; those that give it use once, few, many or a size class.

clone_size	d_call	v_call	j_call	cdr3_nt	cdr3_aa
-	-	TRBV10-3	TRBJ1-4	TGTGCCATCAAAGGACGGGATGATGAAAAACTGTTTTTT	CAIKGRDDEKLFF
-	-	TRBV7-9	TRBJ2-3	TGTGCCAGCACCCCCCCGCTTAGTCATACGCAGTATTTT	CASTPPLSHTQYF
-	TRBD2	TRBV29-1	TRBJ2-1	TGCAGCGTTCTAGCGGGAGGTGAGCAGTTCTTC	CSVLAGGEQFF
-	-	TRBV5-1	TRBJ2-2	TGCGCTAGCACGGAGTTCGCGAACACCGGGGAGCTGTTTTTT	CASTEFANTGELFF
once	-	TRBV13	TRBJ1-1	TGTGCCAGCAGCTTAGGACAGCCGAACACTGAAGCTTTCTTT	CASSLGQPNTEAFF
-	-	TRBV4-3	TRBJ2-5	TGCGCCAGCAGCCTAGATACAGGGATCCAAGAGACCCAGTACTTC	CASSLDTGIQETQYF
-	TRBD1	TRBV5-4	TRBJ2-7	TGTGCCAGCAGCAAAGGGACAGCCTACGAGCAGTACTTC	CASSKGTAYEQYF
-	-	TRBV18	TRBJ2-7	TGTGCCAGCTCACACCCAGAGGGCTTAACCTACGAGCAGTACTTC	CASSHPEGLTYEQYF
-	TRBD2	TRBV7-3	TRBJ2-3	TGTGCCAGCAGCTTGGGGGGAGGGGCTGGGGATACGCAGTATTTT	CASSLGGGAGDTQYF
-	TRBD1	TRBV7-8	TRBJ2-7	TGTGCCAGCAGCCAGGGTCTGGGACAGGGGAGGAACGAGCAGTACTTC	CASSQGLGQGRNEQYF
-	TRBD1	TRBV9	TRBJ2-1	TGTGCCAGCAGCGTGAACCCCGGGACAGCGTACAATGAGCAGTTCTTC	CASSVNPGTAYNEQFF
-	-	TRBV6-1	TRBJ1-1	TGTGCCAGCAGTCTCCGCGGGGGTAACGCTGAAGCTTTCTTT	CASSLRGGNAEAFF
-	-	TRBV25-1	TRBJ1-3	TGTGCCAGCAGTGAAACCAGGAAGGGAGGTGCTGGAAACACCATATATTTT	CASSETRKGGAGNTIYF
-	-	TRBV5-6	TRBJ2-5	TGTGCCAGCGCCACCAGGGGAGCGGGGTACGAAGAGACCCAGTACTTC	CASATRGAGYEETQYF
-	-	TRBV28	TRBJ1-2	TGTGCCAGCAGTAAAGGGGGGGTTTCACTCGGCTACACCTTC	CASSKGGVSLGYTF
-	-	TRBV5-1	TRBJ2-2	TGCGCCAGCAGCCCCTCCCAGGGTAGGGGCACCGGGGAGCTGTTTTTT	CASSPSQGRGTGELFF
-	TRBD1	TRBV29-1	TRBJ1-1	TGCAGCGTTGTAAGAACGACAGGGAGAGCTTTCTTT	CSVVRTTGRAFF